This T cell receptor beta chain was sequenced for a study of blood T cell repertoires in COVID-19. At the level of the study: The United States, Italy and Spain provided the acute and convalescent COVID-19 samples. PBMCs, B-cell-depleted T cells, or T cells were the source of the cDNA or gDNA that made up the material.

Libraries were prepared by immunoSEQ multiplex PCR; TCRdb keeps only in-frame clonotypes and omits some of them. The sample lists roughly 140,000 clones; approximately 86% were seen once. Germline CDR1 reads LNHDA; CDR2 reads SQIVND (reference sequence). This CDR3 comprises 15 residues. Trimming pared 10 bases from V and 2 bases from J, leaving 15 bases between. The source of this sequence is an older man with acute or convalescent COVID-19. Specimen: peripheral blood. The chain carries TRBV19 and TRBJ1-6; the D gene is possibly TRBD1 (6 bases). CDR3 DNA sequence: TGTGCCACGAAAGGGCAGGGGACCTATAATTCACCCCTCCACTTT. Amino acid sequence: CATKGQGTYNSPLHF.